This entry lists 14 T cell receptor beta chains sequenced from one sample in a study of T cells in Graves' hyperthyroidism and ophthalmopathy. Amplified TCR beta CDR3 regions came from RNA transcripts. The TCR CDR3 first-round RT-PCR relied on the HTBI primer set. TCRdb itself ran the multiplex PCR reads through MiXCR, one entry per CDR3 protein. The sample consists of approximately 400,000 distinct CDR3 sequences, about 14% of them appearing once. Sequenced input: blood. These TCRs come from a woman in her 30s with Graves' ophthalmopathy.

This clonotype was counted ten times or more. This chain links TRBV6-1 with TRBJ2-1, with TRBD2 as a possible D gene (5 bases). The CDR3 runs 13 residues. Germline CDR1 is MNHNS and CDR2 is SASEGT. V lost 10 bases, J lost 8 bases, and 18 bases lay in between. The CDR3 here is CATNREWRDEQFF. In DNA form, the CDR3 reads TGTGCCACAAATAGGGAGTGGCGCGATGAGCAGTTCTTC.

Notes on this clonotype: Lacking the conserved final phenylalanine or tryptophan, this CDR3 likely reflects a read error. The chain is built from TRBV12-3 or TRBV12-4 and TRBJ2-5; the match to TRBD1 covers 8 bases. Losses at the gene ends were 6 bases for V and 5 bases for J; bases not matched to a gene: 11. This CDR3 region has 15 residues. The CDR3 nucleotides read TGTGCCAGCAGGGGAACCAGGGGGCGCTGGGAGACCCAGTACCTC. It is translated as CASRGTRGRWETQYL.

This clonotype was counted at least ten times. CDR3 sequence reads: CATSSGTGNSGYTF. CDR3 in DNA: TGTGCCACCAGCAGCGGGACAGGGAATTCGGGCTACACCTTC. The rearrangement joins TRBV15 to TRBJ1-2; 9 bases align to TRBD1. This CDR3 comprises 14 residues. Trimming at V came to 3 bases and at J to 8 bases, leaving 7 bases not matched to a gene. Per germline, CDR1 LNHNV and CDR2 YYDKDF (reference sequence).

Concerning this clonotype itself: One end of the junction does not line up with germline, which may come from a read error. The chain carries TRBV4-2 and TRBJ2-2; 11 nucleotides line up with TRBD2. The CDR3 is 19 amino acids. Germline CDR1 reads LGHNA; CDR2 reads YNFKEQ. The CDR3 spells CANSQTKGLAAKNTGELFF. In DNA form, the CDR3 reads TGTGCCAACAGCCAAACCAAGGGACTAGCGGCAAAGAACACCGGGGAGCTGTTTTTT.

This clonotype was counted at least ten times. V gene TRBV30 combines with J gene TRBJ1-1; D is uncertain. CDR1 GTSNPN and CDR2 SVGIG come from the germline V gene (reference sequence). The ends were cut back, 2 bases at V and 0 bases at J, with 4 bases in the middle. The CDR3 runs to 12 residues. The CDR3 protein is CAWSFVNTEAFF. In DNA, the CDR3 is TGTGCCTGGAGTTTCGTGAACACTGAAGCTTTCTTT.

A remark on this clonotype: This sequence may be a read error, since a much larger clone differs from it by one base. The J gene is TRBJ2-5, the V gene TRBV7-3; D possibly corresponds to TRBD1 (5 bases). V shed 0 bases and J shed 9 bases, with 11 bases lying between them. Germline CDR1 and CDR2: SGHTA and FQGTGA. The CDR3 covers 13 residues. CDR3 in DNA: TGTGCCAGCAGCTTAACTTTGGAAGGGGCCCAGTACTTC. Protein product: CASSLTLEGAQYF.

The table lists this clonotype with many counts. The chain is built from TRBV27 and TRBJ2-7; 9 positions agree with TRBD1. There are 16 residues in the CDR3. CDR1 and CDR2 (germline): MNHEY, SMNVEV (reference sequence). Trimming took 0 bases from V and 2 from J; bases not matched to a gene: 5. This CDR3 reads CASSLSFGTGTYEQYF. In DNA form, the CDR3 reads TGTGCCAGCAGTTTATCCTTCGGGACAGGGACCTACGAGCAGTACTTC.

This clonotype was observed a few times. This may be a read error, as it is one base from a much larger clone. The genes are TRBV5-1 and TRBJ2-3; 9 nucleotides align to TRBD2. Germline V gives CDR1 SGHRS, CDR2 YFSETQ. The CDR3 length is 16 residues. Written as DNA, the CDR3 is TGCGCCAGCGGCTTCGGGACTAGCTCTAGCACAGATACGCAGTATTTT. Translated, it gives CASGFGTSSSTDTQYF.

This sequence joins TRBV28 and TRBJ2-3, with D possibly TRBD1 on 6 matching bases. Per the germline V gene, CDR1 is MDHEN and CDR2 is SYDVKM. The CDR3 covers 16 residues. Trimming left V 4 bases short and J 5 bases short, with 19 bases between. As DNA, the CDR3 is TGTGCCAGCAGTTCGCCCAAGGGGGTTCATGGAGATACGCAGTATTTT. This encodes CASSSPKGVHGDTQYF.

Many counts were recorded for this clonotype. This chain connects TRBV2 to TRBJ2-2, with D possibly being TRBD2 (5 bases). Germline CDR1 SNHLY, CDR2 FYNNEI. V lost 6 bases and J lost 4, with 15 bases in between. The CDR3 is 15 amino acids. CDR3 nucleotides: TGTGCCAGCAGCCGGGCCGCGGCGGGCACCGGGGAGCTGTTTTTT. Amino acids: CASSRAAAGTGELFF. Full variable domain (missing parts from reference TRBV2 and TRBJ2-2): EPEVTQTPSHQVTQMGQEVILRCVPISNHLYFYWYRQILGQKVEFLVSFYNNEISEKSEIFDDQFSVERPDGSNFTLKIRSTKLEDSAMYFCASSRAAAGTGELFFGEGSRLTVL.

This clonotype was seen a few times. The rearrangement links TRBV14 to TRBJ2-3; 8 nucleotides align to TRBD2. V lost 4 bases to trimming and J lost 1 base; unmatched junction nucleotides: 10. Germline V gene sequence: CDR1 SGHDN, CDR2 FVKESK. The CDR3 extends over 17 amino acids. CDR3 nucleotides: TGTGCCAGCAGCCGGTACTCCTCGCGGGGGGGCACAGATACGCAGTATTTT. Translated: CASSRYSSRGGTDTQYF. Combining the CDR3 with reference TRBV14 and TRBJ2-3 gives the whole variable domain EAGVTQFPSHSVIEKGQTVTLRCDPISGHDNLYWYRRVMGKEIKFLLHFVKESKQDESGMPNNRFLAERTGGTYSTLKVQPAELEDSGVYFCASSRYSSRGGTDTQYFGPGTRLTVL.

This clonotype came up many times. The chain carries TRBV6-1 and TRBJ2-7, with TRBD2 as a possible D gene (7 bases). CDR3 length: 15 amino acids. Between the trimmed V and J ends, which lost 6 bases and 6 bases, there was a span of 21 bases. Looked up from germline, CDR1 is MNHNS and CDR2 is SASEGT. This CDR3 reads CASSPYRGALGEQYF. As DNA, the CDR3 is TGTGCCAGCAGCCCTTATCGGGGGGCCCTTGGCGAGCAGTACTTC.

There are many counts of this clonotype. The genes are TRBV20-1 and TRBJ1-1; possibly TRBD1 for D (5 bases). Trimming took off 5 bases at V and 3 bases at J, with 13 bases between the two ends. The germline V gene has CDR1 DFQATT and CDR2 SNEGSKA (reference sequence). CDR3 length: 13 amino acids. The CDR3 loop is CSAFRDLDTEAFF. The CDR3 nucleotides read TGCAGTGCTTTCCGGGACCTGGACACTGAAGCTTTCTTT.

This clonotype turned up a few times. The chain's CDR3 is CSVFPTTAYDEKLFF. Written as DNA, the CDR3 is TGCAGTGTCTTTCCAACGACAGCGTACGATGAAAAACTGTTTTTT. The chain combines TRBV20-1 with TRBJ1-4, with a weak D call TRBD1 (5 bases). Germline V CDR1 and CDR2: DFQATT, SNEGSKA (reference sequence). Deletions cut 7 bases from V and 6 bases from J, with 21 bases between. This CDR3 comprises 15 residues.